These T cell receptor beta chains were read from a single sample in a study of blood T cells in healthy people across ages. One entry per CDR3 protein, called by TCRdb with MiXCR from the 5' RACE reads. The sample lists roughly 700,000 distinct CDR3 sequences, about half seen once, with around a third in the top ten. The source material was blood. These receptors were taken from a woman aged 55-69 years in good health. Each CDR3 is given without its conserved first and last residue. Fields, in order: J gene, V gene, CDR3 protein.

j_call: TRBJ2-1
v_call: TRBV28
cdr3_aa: ASSPTGGQNEQF

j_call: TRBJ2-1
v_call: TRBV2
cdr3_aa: ASSGDYNNEQF

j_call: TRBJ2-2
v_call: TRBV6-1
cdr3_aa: ASSEQLNTGELF

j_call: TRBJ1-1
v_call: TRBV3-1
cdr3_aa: ASSQGTDTEAF

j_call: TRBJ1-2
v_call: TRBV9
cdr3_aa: ASSVAYTASYGYT

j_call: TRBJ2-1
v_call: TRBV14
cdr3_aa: ASSQDWRSASYNEQF

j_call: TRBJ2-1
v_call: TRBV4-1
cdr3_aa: ASSHPGLRVIGYNEQF

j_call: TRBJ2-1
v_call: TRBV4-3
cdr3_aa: ASSHPPGQENYNEQF

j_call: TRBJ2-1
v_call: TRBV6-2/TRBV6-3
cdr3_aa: ASSYYGGGPSLYNEQF

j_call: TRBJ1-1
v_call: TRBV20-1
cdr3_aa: SAKGPLNTEAF

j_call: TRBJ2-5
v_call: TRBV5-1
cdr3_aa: ASRWEGLVQETQY

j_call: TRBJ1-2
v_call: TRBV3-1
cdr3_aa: ASSQGQGGYT

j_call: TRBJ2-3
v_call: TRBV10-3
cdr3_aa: AISESNVATGMDTQY

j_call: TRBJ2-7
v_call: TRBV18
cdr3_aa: ASSPLSGTSYEQY

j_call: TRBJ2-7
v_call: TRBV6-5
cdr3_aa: ASSFPGQGSYEQY

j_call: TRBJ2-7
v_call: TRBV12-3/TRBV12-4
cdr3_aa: ASSPSKGNYEQY

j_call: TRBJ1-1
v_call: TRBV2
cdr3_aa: ASRRTGGLTEAF

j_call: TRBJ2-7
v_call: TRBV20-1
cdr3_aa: STSRGFRIYEQY